The entry below gives a single TCR beta chain sequence along with its context. The antigen is undetermined. The sample comes from a study of lymphopenia after photon versus proton radiotherapy. Findings and caveats of the study: Oligoclonal CD8+ Temra expansion after nadir drove photon patients' diversity drop. Under photons, naive T cells and diversity fell while effector/memory populations rose.

The CDR3 sequence is 15 residues long. The V gene lost 0 bases and the J gene lost 4 bases, with 11 bases spanning the gap. The germline V gene encodes CDR1 SGHRS and CDR2 YFSETQ. The repertoire was sequenced with immunoSEQ multiplex PCR; TCRdb's copy has only in-frame clones and lacks some. Of around 25,000 clones listed, 90% are singletons. The sample in question was peripheral blood, obtained from a patient treated with photon-based radiotherapy. The clonotype comes from a woman aged 45-60 years with cholangiocarcinoma. The chain has TRBV5-1 and TRBJ1-3, with TRBD1 as a possible D gene (6 bases). CDR3 residues: CASSLAYRDGNTIYF. CDR3 coding DNA: TGCGCCAGCAGCTTGGCCTACAGGGACGGAAACACCATATATTTT.